This TCR beta chain was sequenced for a study of T cell responses to AZD1222 COVID-19 vaccine. The study, taken as a whole, reports: Clonal diversity was possibly underestimated, and the donors were mostly white British, with more females. Sampling that yielded the repertoires occurred only after the peak T cell response. Just a handful of AZD1222 recipients were seropositive at baseline. Close to half of spike-specific TCRs reportedly recognize unmutated variant regions.

Details on this clone: Its antigen is as yet unknown.

Profiling relied on immunoSEQ multiplex PCR, and the TCRdb table lists in-frame clones only, not all of them. In the table there are about 120,000 clones, about 90% of which are singletons. Germline values: CDR1 LGHDT, CDR2 YNNKEL (reference sequence). V trimming: 0 bases; J trimming: 2 bases; junction bases outside the gene matches: 7. This CDR3 has 17 amino acids. The source was peripheral blood, collected on day 0 of AZD1222 vaccination. The TCR was taken from an adult in good health. The chain recombines TRBV3-1 (or the pseudogene TRBV3-2) with TRBJ1-1; 9 nucleotides agree with TRBD1. CDR3 nucleotides: TGTGCCAGCAGCCAAGATCGCGGACAGGGGTTAAACACTGAAGCTTTCTTT. It yields the protein CASSQDRGQGLNTEAFF.